This entry features one T cell receptor beta chain sequence. Its antigen remains unidentified. The sample comes from a study of cytomegalovirus exposure and HLA in healthy donors. Broader study findings: Beyond CMV serostatus, there was no information to go on about immune exposure. Common viral pathogens seemed to be connected with several of the most significant clusters, according to a later analysis. Despite most TCR sequences being rare, some public TCRs occurred in many donors. Associated with cytomegalovirus, according to the listing, were some 180 TCR beta chains.

The CDR3 spans 13 residues. V lost 11 bases to trimming and J lost 3 bases, with 16 bases between them. Germline loops: CDR1 SNHLY, CDR2 FYNNEI. The PCR made use of 60 Vbeta and 13 Jbeta primers. TCRdb's copy holds only in-frame clones and misses some; the assay was immunoSEQ multiplex PCR. The table shows approximately 190,000 clones, with about four fifths occurring only once. Sequencing used PBMCs. The chain uses TRBV2 and TRBJ1-2; D not certain. This clonotype was sampled from a boy under 10 years old in good health and CMV-seronegative. The CDR3 sequence is CAPSSSGHYGYTF. In DNA form, the CDR3 reads TGTGCCCCAAGTTCTAGCGGCCACTATGGCTACACCTTC.